This paragraph covers one TCR beta chain sequence. This receptor's antigen is unknown. Base-call qualities are not available, and no considerably larger clone is one nucleotide away. The sample is drawn from a study of blood T cell repertoires in COVID-19 (dated by TCRdb to the early 2020s). Broadly, across the study: Samples from collaborators originated in the United States, Italy and Spain and spanned both the acute and convalescent phases of COVID-19. The material from the prospective study consisted of cDNA or gDNA derived from T cells, B-cell-depleted T cells, or PBMCs. The dataset comprised deeply sampled blood TCRbeta repertoires from subjects exposed to, actively infected with, or recovered from COVID-19. A freely available public database, intended as a resource for researchers studying the immune response to SARS-CoV-2, is where the repertoires were released. The samples were drawn from two sources: the first 160 participants of the ongoing ImmuneRACE study, and 1,200 or so subjects contributed by 6 global collaborators. A de-identified subject ID, COVID-19 status, age in years and sex were almost always included in the sample metadata. Where available, HLA class I and class II types were obtained from metadata supplied by the sample provider rather than from assay-based typing. General study outcomes and caveats: The amount of clinical and demographic metadata varied by source and participant and was provided uncurated.

The immunoSEQ Assay, a bias-controlled multiplex PCR, was used to amplify TCRbeta CDR3 regions from genomic DNA. Processing in the source paper ran as follows. Within the assay, amplification of reference gene primers was used to estimate how many nucleated cells each sample contained. To quantify the absolute abundance of each unique TCRbeta CDR3 rearrangement, sequence reads were collapsed and filtered. Productive Simpson clonality was computed per sample as the square root of Simpson's diversity index over productive rearrangements. In its TCRdb copy, this immuneACCESS table keeps in-frame sequences only and misses some clones. Where compared with another copy, unresolved V genes explain less than half of these, and the others have no known cause. The V and J calls and clone size are taken from that table; D and trimming were inferred from the DNA. In this sample the table shows around 92,000 clones, just over 85% of which occur a single time. 10% to 15% of the sample is in the top ten clones.

The collaborating institutions used their own protocols to collect whole blood in K2EDTA tubes. For TCRbeta analysis, collaborators shipped samples in one of three forms: frozen whole blood, isolated PBMCs, or DNA extracted from either of those sample types. Sequencing input: peripheral blood. This clonotype originated in a woman aged 60-75 years in a cohort sampled during active or convalescent COVID-19.

The CDR3 protein sequence reads: CASSGRKTGELFF. The bases are TGTGCCAGCAGCGGTAGAAAGACCGGGGAGCTGTTTTTT. The chain is assembled from TRBV5-6 and TRBJ2-2; the D gene is unclear. The junction carries 9 bases between V and J, which are trimmed by 4 bases and 5 bases respectively. CDR1 and CDR2 were assigned from the germline V gene as SGHDT and YYEEEE. Taken from cysteine to phenylalanine, the CDR3 has 13 residues. The only DNA kept is the CDR3, 39 bases in frame from the first base.